This T cell receptor beta chain was identified in a study of blood T cell repertoires in COVID-19. Study information: Whether acute or convalescent, the COVID-19 samples came from the United States, Italy and Spain.

CDR1 is LGHDT and CDR2 is YNNKEL in the germline V gene (reference sequence). With 3 bases removed from V and 4 bases from J, the gap between germline ends came to 7 bases. CDR3 length equals 12 residues. The assay was immunoSEQ multiplex PCR, and TCRdb's table has in-frame clones only and misses some. The sample records about 260,000 clones, about 88% being singletons. Points on this clone: Additional DNA sequences in this sample encode the identical CDR3.

The sequencing sample was made of peripheral blood. The origin of this receptor is a man aged 55-75 years who had recovered from COVID-19. The chain is built from TRBV3-1 (or the pseudogene TRBV3-2) and TRBJ2-7; D remains unclear. CDR3 nucleotide sequence: TGTGCCAGCAGCCAGGCCACATACGAGCAGTACTTC. It specifies CASSQATYEQYF.